This section outlines one TCR beta chain sequence together with its context. Its antigen is currently unknown. These data are taken from a study of T-cell memory formation after mild COVID-19. General study results and limits: Clones that shrank (day 15 to 85) were balanced CD4/CD8, whereas later expanders leaned CD4+. The authors did not confirm SARS-CoV-2 specificity of second-wave clones peaking day 37.

TCRdb analysed the 5' RACE reads with MiXCR anew, one entry per CDR3 protein. The table has about 470,000 distinct CDR3 sequences, 18% seen once; the top ten hold roughly an eighth. Germline V gives CDR1 MNHNS, CDR2 SASEGT. This CDR3 comprises 16 residues. Trimming removed 1 base at V and 0 bases at J, with 11 bases between. What was sequenced was PBMCs or a T cell subset sorted from them (not recorded which). This clonotype was obtained from an adult woman who had mild COVID-19 (a few samples of this study predate the infection). Cell type and time point are not known. The V call is TRBV6-1, the J call TRBJ2-3; no definite D call. The CDR3 spells CASSEGLADSTDTQYF. CDR3 nucleotides: TGTGCCAGCAGTGAAGGATTGGCAGATAGCACAGATACGCAGTATTTT.